These 30 T cell receptor beta chains originate from one sample sequenced in a study of PD-1 blockade in classical Hodgkin lymphoma. Repertoires were generated with immunoSEQ multiplex PCR, while TCRdb's copy carries only in-frame clones and drops some. The sample lists 9,900 or so clones, 60% to 80% occurring once. With no exception, relapse followed autologous stem cell transplantation in all patients, and brentuximab vedotin exposure varied. The sample consisted of peripheral blood mononuclear cells (PBMCs), taken before the second cycle of nivolumab. These TCRs come from a human donor with classical Hodgkin lymphoma.

The rearrangement joins TRBV7-6 to TRBJ2-1; TRBD2 is a possible D gene (6 bases). Germline V lookup: CDR1 SGHVS, CDR2 FNYEAQ. V was shortened by 1 base and J by 8 bases, with 21 bases between the two germline ends. CDR3 length equals 17 residues. The CDR3 here is CASSLEGPLSSADEQFF. CDR3 DNA: TGTGCCAGCAGCTTAGAAGGGCCATTGTCTAGCGCTGATGAGCAGTTCTTC. Full variable domain (rest looked up from reference TRBV7-6 and TRBJ2-1): GAGVSQSPRYKVTKRGQDVALRCDPISGHVSLYWYRQALGQGPEFLTYFNYEAQQDKSGLPNDRFSAERPEGSISTLTIQRTEQRDSAMYRCASSLEGPLSSADEQFFGPGTRLTVL.

The rearrangement links TRBV28 to TRBJ1-1, with a possible D match to TRBD1 (5 bases). Germline V gene lookup returns CDR1 MDHEN and CDR2 SYDVKM. This CDR3 has 15 amino acids. The germline V and J ends were trimmed by 4 bases and 0 bases, with 12 bases remaining between them. The CDR3 sequence is CASSSGGGVNTEAFF. As DNA, the CDR3 is TGTGCCAGCAGTTCCGGTGGGGGGGTGAACACTGAAGCTTTCTTT.

J is TRBJ2-3 and V is TRBV7-2; D gene uncertain. Trimming stripped 3 bases from V and 3 bases from J, with 10 bases between. Germline values: CDR1 SGHTA, CDR2 FQGNSA. The CDR3 loop spans 14 amino acids. The CDR3 DNA follows: TGTGCCAGCAGCTTGTTCGTGTCGACAGATACGCAGTATTTT. It specifies CASSLFVSTDTQYF.

The chain links TRBV5-1 to TRBJ1-4; TRBD1 is a possible D gene (5 bases). V was clipped by 5 bases and J by 0 bases, with 11 bases between them. The CDR3 covers 15 residues. Germline V gene data show CDR1 as SGHRS and CDR2 as YFSETQ. CDR3 in amino acids: CASSLDSATNEKLFF. For the CDR3, the DNA is TGCGCCAGCAGTCTCGACAGCGCAACTAATGAAAAACTGTTTTTT.

The chain combines TRBV19 with TRBJ1-2; unclear D gene. The germline V gene encodes CDR1 LNHDA and CDR2 SQIVND (reference sequence). The CDR3 length is 13 residues. V was trimmed by 3 bases and J by 4 bases, leaving 9 bases between them. As DNA, the CDR3 is TGTGCCAGTAGTATTTGGGATAGCTATGGCTACACCTTC. Amino acids: CASSIWDSYGYTF.

The J gene is TRBJ1-2, the V gene TRBV9; no definite D call. V was shortened by 4 bases and J by 4 bases, with 17 bases between the two germline ends. The germline gives CDR1 SGDLS, CDR2 YYNGEE. This CDR3 comprises 15 residues. The CDR3 region has the DNA TGTGCCAGCAGCACCCGAGAAGGCAACCGCTATGGCTACACCTTC. Protein sequence: CASSTREGNRYGYTF.

This chain links TRBV6-5 with TRBJ2-3; D call uncertain. Germline V gene lookup returns CDR1 MNHEY and CDR2 SVGAGI. There are 15 residues in the CDR3. Trimming took off 0 bases at V and 0 bases at J, with 7 bases between the two ends. As DNA, the CDR3 is TGTGCCAGCAGTTACTCCCGGCCTAGCACAGATACGCAGTATTTT. This translates into CASSYSRPSTDTQYF.

The V and J genes are TRBV18 and TRBJ2-1; TRBD1 matches at 7 bases. Trimming cost V 0 bases and J 10 bases; bases outside gene matches: 3. The length of the CDR3 is 13 residues. Germline lookup yields CDR1 KGHSH and CDR2 LQKENI. In nucleotides, the CDR3 is TGTGCCAGCTCACCACCACAGGGGCAGGAGCAGTTCTTC. It translates to CASSPPQGQEQFF.

This clone was observed a handful of times. The V gene is TRBV6-1, the J gene TRBJ2-1; maybe TRBD2 (5 bases). V lost 7 bases to trimming and J lost 8 bases, with 15 bases between them. The CDR3 sequence is 13 residues long. The germline V gene has CDR1 MNHNS and CDR2 SASEGT. The CDR3 DNA sequence: TGTGCCAGCACCGCGGGCCCGGCGTATGAGCAGTTCTTC. This sequence encodes CASTAGPAYEQFF.

This sequence joins TRBV19 and TRBJ2-1; D unresolved. The V end was cut by 2 bases, the J end by 3 bases, with 11 bases between. The CDR3 is made up of 15 amino acids. Germline assignment: CDR1 LNHDA and CDR2 SQIVND (reference sequence). The CDR3 sequence is CASSISLNYYNEQFF. DNA for the CDR3: TGTGCCAGTAGTATATCCTTAAATTACTACAATGAGCAGTTCTTC.

A few counts support this clone. The chain has TRBV10-3 and TRBJ2-3, with 13 positions matching TRBD2. CDR1 and CDR2 (germline): ENHRY, SYGVKD. The CDR3 is 18 amino acids. The ends lost 4 bases at V and 5 bases at J; junction bases unmatched: 12. The CDR3 loop reads CAISARGLAGEGGDTQYF. The CDR3 DNA reads as TGTGCCATCAGTGCCCGCGGACTAGCGGGAGAGGGGGGAGATACGCAGTATTTT.

The rearrangement uses TRBV10-3 and TRBJ2-1, with TRBD1 as a possible D gene (6 bases). CDR1 and CDR2 from the germline V gene are ENHRY and SYGVKD. The CDR3 length is 15 residues. Trimming removed 4 bases from V and 8 bases from J, with 18 bases in between. CDR3 in amino acids: CAISGGQGFRDEQFF. CDR3 DNA: TGTGCCATCAGTGGGGGACAAGGGTTCCGAGATGAGCAGTTCTTC.

This chain joins TRBV28 and TRBJ2-1; TRBD2 matches at 16 bases. Germline CDR1 reads MDHEN; CDR2 reads SYDVKM. V shed 3 bases and J 3 bases; nucleotides not matched to a gene: 8. This CDR3 is built from 19 residues. CDR3 sequence: CASSFLGLAGGPHYNEQFF. In DNA, the CDR3 is TGTGCCAGCAGTTTCCTGGGACTAGCGGGAGGGCCCCACTACAATGAGCAGTTCTTC.

V is TRBV5-4 and J is TRBJ2-5, with 7 bases matching TRBD2. Germline loops: CDR1 SGHNT, CDR2 YYREEE (reference sequence). Trimming at V came to 1 base and at J to 4 bases, leaving 7 bases not matched to a gene. This CDR3 has 15 amino acids. The CDR3 protein is CASSLRGLQAETQYF. The CDR3 DNA is TGTGCCAGCAGCTTGAGGGGACTACAAGCAGAGACCCAGTACTTC.

This sequence joins TRBV5-5 and TRBJ1-2; D uncertain. This CDR3 contains 15 residues. The germline V and J ends were trimmed by 7 bases and 4 bases, with 20 bases remaining between them. The germline CDR1 and CDR2 sequences are SGHKS and YYEKEE (reference sequence). CDR3 residues: CASSPDRNGVYGYTF. The CDR3 DNA reads TGTGCCAGCTCCCCTGACCGCAACGGGGTCTATGGCTACACCTTC.

J is TRBJ2-2 and V is TRBV6-6, with D perhaps matching TRBD2 (6 bases). This CDR3 region has 14 residues. Germline CDR1 is MNHNY and CDR2 is SVGAGI (reference sequence). V lost 8 bases and J lost 4, with 14 bases in between. The CDR3 nucleotides read TGTGCCAGCGGGGGAGGAGGGATCACCGGGGAGCTGTTTTTT. Translated: CASGGGGITGELFF.

This chain links TRBV11-3 with TRBJ2-3, with no clear D. Trimming stripped 1 base from V and 4 bases from J, with 0 bases between. CDR1 is SGHNT and CDR2 is YENEEA in the germline V gene. CDR3 length equals 11 residues. As DNA, the CDR3 is TGTGCCAGCAGCTTAGCAGATACGCAGTATTTT. It encodes CASSLADTQYF.

J is TRBJ1-2 and V is TRBV5-1, with 7 bases matching TRBD1. Germline loops: CDR1 SGHRS, CDR2 YFSETQ. The CDR3 runs 13 residues. Unmatched junction bases numbered 9, after V lost 9 bases and J lost 4 bases. The CDR3 nucleotides read TGCGCCACCAGGGGACAGCAAATCTATGGCTACACCTTC. Amino acids: CATRGQQIYGYTF.

This sequence joins TRBV15 and TRBJ2-7, with TRBD2 matching over 13 bases. The CDR3 covers 15 residues. V shed 4 bases and J 2 bases; nucleotides not matched to a gene: 2. Germline V gene lookup returns CDR1 LNHNV and CDR2 YYDKDF (reference sequence). DNA for the CDR3: TGTGCCACCAGCAAACTAGCGGGAGGGCCCTACGAGCAGTACTTC. Its translation is CATSKLAGGPYEQYF.

The J gene is TRBJ2-6, the V gene TRBV7-2, with D uncertain. V was clipped by 1 base and J by 2 bases, with 9 bases between them. Germline V CDR1 and CDR2: SGHTA, FQGNSA. This CDR3 is 16 amino acids long. CDR3 sequence: CASSLVVLTGANVLTF. CDR3 in DNA: TGTGCCAGCAGCTTAGTGGTATTAACTGGGGCCAACGTCCTGACTTTC. The complete variable domain, with remaining parts taken from reference TRBV7-2 and TRBJ2-6, reads GAGVSQSPSNKVTEKGKDVELRCDPISGHTALYWYRQSLGQGLEFLIYFQGNSAPDKSGLPSDRFSAERTGGSVSTLTIQRTQQEDSAVYLCASSLVVLTGANVLTFGAGSRLTVL.

The chain links TRBV5-4 to TRBJ2-3; 10 bases line up with TRBD1. This CDR3 region has 17 residues. Germline trimming cut 4 bases from V and 5 bases from J; bases unmatched to any gene: 13. Looked up from germline, CDR1 is SGHNT and CDR2 is YYREEE (reference sequence). The CDR3 sequence is CASSPSQAGTGEDTQYF. Written as DNA, the CDR3 is TGTGCCAGCAGCCCCTCTCAGGCGGGGACAGGGGAAGATACGCAGTATTTT. The full variable domain, with the rest looked up from reference TRBV5-4 and TRBJ2-3, is ETGVTQSPTHLIKTRGQQVTLRCSSQSGHNTVSWYQQALGQGPQFIFQYYREEENGRGNFPPRFSGLQFPNYSSELNVNALELDDSALYLCASSPSQAGTGEDTQYFGPGTRLTVL.

V gene TRBV20-1 combines with J gene TRBJ2-7, with a tentative D call TRBD1 (5 bases). Per germline, CDR1 DFQATT and CDR2 SNEGSKA (reference sequence). The CDR3 loop spans 11 amino acids. Trimming removed 4 bases from V and 6 bases from J, with 10 bases in between. The CDR3, as DNA: TGCAGTGCTACCCCCCAGGGCGAGCAGTACTTC. Its translation is CSATPQGEQYF.

This clone occurred a few times. The gene calls are TRBV10-2 and TRBJ2-7; D gene ambiguous. Trimming shortened V by 7 bases and J by 4 bases, and 11 bases separated the two germline ends. Germline V gene lookup returns CDR1 WSHSY and CDR2 SAAADI. The CDR3 totals 12 residues. CDR3 bases: TGCGCCAGCAATGGCGGCGAGTACGAGCAGTACTTC. It yields the protein CASNGGEYEQYF.

The chain couples TRBV7-2 to TRBJ2-7; D is ambiguous. The V end lost 1 base, the J end lost 2 bases, and 12 bases lay between the germline ends. Germline V CDR1 and CDR2: SGHTA, FQGNSA. The CDR3 is made up of 15 amino acids. In DNA, the CDR3 is TGTGCCAGCAGCTTAGTGCTTCAGCACCCCTACGAGCAGTACTTC. The encoded protein is CASSLVLQHPYEQYF.

This rearrangement joins TRBV11-1 to TRBJ2-7; 12 bases line up with TRBD1. Germline CDR1 SGHAT, CDR2 FQDESV (reference sequence). V was clipped by 2 bases and J by 5 bases; unmatched bases: 4. The CDR3 totals 15 residues. CDR3 loop: CASSLRDRGLNEQYF. In DNA, the CDR3 is TGTGCCAGCAGCTTAAGGGACAGGGGGCTGAACGAGCAGTACTTC.

Concerning this clone itself: A read error may produce the germline difference seen at one junction end. The chain recombines TRBV19 with TRBJ2-5; a weak D match, TRBD1 (6 bases). This CDR3 has 14 residues. Germline V gene lookup returns CDR1 LNHDA and CDR2 SQIVND (reference sequence). The CDR3 sequence is CAGSQEQGRETQYF. The CDR3 bases are TGTGCCGGTAGCCAGGAGCAGGGGCGCGAGACCCAGTACTTC.

This clone is medium-sized (0.01 to 0.1%). The chain recombines TRBV7-9 with TRBJ2-7; possible D gene TRBD1, 6 bases. Between the trimmed V and J ends, which lost 5 bases and 3 bases, there was a span of 11 bases. The CDR3 loop spans 13 amino acids. Looked up from germline, CDR1 is SEHNR and CDR2 is FQNEAQ (reference sequence). The CDR3 here is CASSPMDSYEQYF. In DNA form, the CDR3 reads TGTGCCAGCAGCCCTATGGACAGCTACGAGCAGTACTTC.

The rearrangement links TRBV2 to TRBJ2-4; no definite D call. V lost 8 bases, J lost 2 bases, and 4 bases lay in between. CDR3 length: 11 amino acids. Germline-derived CDR1 and CDR2 are SNHLY and FYNNEI. The CDR3 bases are TGTGCCAGCGGACCCAAAAACATTCAGTACTTC. Translation: CASGPKNIQYF.

V and J are TRBV2 and TRBJ2-1; 9 nucleotides align to TRBD2. CDR1 and CDR2 (germline): SNHLY, FYNNEI. With V trimmed by 8 bases and J by 9 bases, 5 bases remained unmatched. The CDR3 sequence is 12 residues long. For the CDR3, the DNA is TGTGCCAGCGGGGAGGGACTAGCTGAGCAGTTCTTC. Protein: CASGEGLAEQFF.

The rearrangement joins TRBV5-1 to TRBJ2-6, with D hard to call. V was pared by 4 bases and J by 0 bases, with 5 bases between. The CDR3 extends over 14 amino acids. The germline V gene has CDR1 SGHRS and CDR2 YFSETQ. The CDR3 loop is CASSGGSGANVLTF. The CDR3, as DNA: TGCGCCAGCAGCGGCGGCTCTGGGGCCAACGTCCTGACTTTC.